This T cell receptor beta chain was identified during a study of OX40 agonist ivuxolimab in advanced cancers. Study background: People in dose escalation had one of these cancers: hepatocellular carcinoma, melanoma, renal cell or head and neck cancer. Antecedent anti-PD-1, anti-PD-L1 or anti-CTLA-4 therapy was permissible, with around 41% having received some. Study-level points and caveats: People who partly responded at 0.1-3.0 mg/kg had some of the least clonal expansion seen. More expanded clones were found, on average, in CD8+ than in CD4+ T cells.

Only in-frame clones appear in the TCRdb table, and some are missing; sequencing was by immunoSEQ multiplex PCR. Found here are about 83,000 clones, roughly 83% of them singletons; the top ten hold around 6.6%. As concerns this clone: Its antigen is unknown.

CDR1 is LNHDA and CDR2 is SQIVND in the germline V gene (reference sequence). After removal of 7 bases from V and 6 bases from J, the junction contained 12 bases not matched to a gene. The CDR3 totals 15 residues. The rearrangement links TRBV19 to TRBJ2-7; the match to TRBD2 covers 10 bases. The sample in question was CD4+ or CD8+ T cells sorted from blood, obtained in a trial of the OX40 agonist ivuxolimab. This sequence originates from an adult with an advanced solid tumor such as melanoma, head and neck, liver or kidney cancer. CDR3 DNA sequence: TGTGCCAGTACGCTAGTAGCGGGAGGAGTCGGCGAGCAGTACTTC. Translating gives CASTLVAGGVGEQYF. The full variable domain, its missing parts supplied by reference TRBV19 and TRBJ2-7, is DGGITQSPKYLFRKEGQNVTLSCEQNLNHDAMYWYRQDPGQGLRLIYYSQIVNDFQKGDIAEGYSVSREKKESFPLTVTSAQKNPTAFYLCASTLVAGGVGEQYFGPGTRLTVT.